This T cell receptor (beta chain) was retrieved from a study of T-cell reconstitution after alpha-beta-depleted transplantation in children. The library targeted TCRbeta and was prepared with unique molecular identifiers. TCRdb analysed the PCR reads with MiXCR anew, one entry per CDR3 protein. Found here are about 610,000 distinct CDR3 sequences, under 12% of them singletons; the top ten hold about 4.2%. Germline CDR1 and CDR2: DFQATT and SNEGSKA (reference sequence). V was clipped by 6 bases and J by 3 bases; unmatched bases: 8. The CDR3 consists of 15 residues. This clonotype has more than one count but fewer than ten.

V usage is TRBV20-1 and J usage is TRBJ2-2; 9 nucleotides line up with TRBD1. The source of this sequence is a human donor who donated a stem cell graft to a child with acute myeloid leukemia. Sample: PBMCs from the stem cell graft donor, taken from the stem cell graft. This CDR3 reads CSATPGQGHTGELFF. The CDR3 nucleotides are TGCAGTGCAACTCCGGGACAGGGCCACACCGGGGAGCTGTTTTTT.